This T cell receptor beta chain emerged from a study of T cells in Graves' hyperthyroidism and ophthalmopathy. Study-wide results and caveats: Among thyroid clonotypes expanded above 0.001, most also appeared in blood.

Amplified TCR beta CDR3 regions derived from RNA transcripts. Primed by the HTBI set, a first-round RT-PCR was run on the TCR CDR3. A single record per CDR3 protein comes from TCRdb applying MiXCR to the multiplex PCR reads. In the table there are just over 550,000 distinct CDR3 sequences, 40% to 55% of which are singletons. This clonotype was counted a few times. Its matching antigen is unknown. J was trimmed by 3 bases and V by 10 bases; bases with no gene match: 8. This CDR3 has 13 residues. CDR1 is SGHVS, CDR2 FQNEAQ, per germline. The chain links TRBV7-8 to TRBJ2-7; 8 positions match TRBD1. This TCR derives from a woman under 30 with Graves' hyperthyroidism. The sequenced material came from peripheral blood or thyroid tissue (not recorded which). CDR3 loop: CATHGQGNYEQYF. In nucleotides, the CDR3 is TGTGCCACGCATGGACAGGGCAACTACGAGCAGTACTTC. The full variable domain, rest sourced from reference TRBV7-8 and TRBJ2-7, is GAGVSQSPRYKVAKRGQDVALRCDPISGHVSLFWYQQALGQGPEFLTYFQNEAQLDKSGLPSDRFFAERPEGSVSTLKIQRTQQEDSAVYLCATHGQGNYEQYFGPGTRLTVT.